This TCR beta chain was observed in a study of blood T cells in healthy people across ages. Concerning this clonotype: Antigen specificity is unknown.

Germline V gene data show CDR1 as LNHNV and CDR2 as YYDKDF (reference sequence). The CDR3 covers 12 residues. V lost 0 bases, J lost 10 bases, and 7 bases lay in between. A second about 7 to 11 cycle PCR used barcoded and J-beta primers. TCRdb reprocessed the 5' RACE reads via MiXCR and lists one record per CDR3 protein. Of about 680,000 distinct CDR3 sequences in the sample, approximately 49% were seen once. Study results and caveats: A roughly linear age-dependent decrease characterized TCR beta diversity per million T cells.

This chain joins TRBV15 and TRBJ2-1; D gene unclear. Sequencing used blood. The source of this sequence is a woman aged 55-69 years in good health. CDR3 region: CATSRDTQEQFF. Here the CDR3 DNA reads TGTGCCACCAGCAGAGATACCCAAGAGCAGTTCTTC.